Listed below are T cell receptor beta chains from one sample, sequenced in a study of cytomegalovirus exposure and HLA in healthy donors. The method was immunoSEQ multiplex PCR; TCRdb's version includes in-frame clones alone and lacks a portion of them. This table holds roughly 200,000 clones, approximately 89% found once. The specimen was PBMCs. The receptor source for this set is a man between 25 and 39 years old in good health and CMV-seropositive. Each CDR3 is given with its conserved first and last residue. A clone size is listed for some rows: how often the clone was seen (once, few, many), or a class if it is expanded.

TRBV9	TRBJ2-1	-	CASSDGDLRSSYNEQFF
TRBV18	TRBJ1-1	-	CASSPGGFDTEAFF
TRBV7-3	TRBJ2-1	-	CASSLSAVRTHEQFF
TRBV11-1	TRBJ2-3	-	CASSLGTASTDTQYF
TRBV6-5	TRBJ2-2	-	CASSAGFTGELFF
TRBV30	TRBJ1-1	-	CAWDTGYNTEAFF
TRBV2	TRBJ2-7	-	CASSTRDRYYEQYF
TRBV9	TRBJ2-1	once	CASSQGSPLYNEQFF
TRBV2	TRBJ1-2	-	CASSGETGVYGYTF
TRBV28	TRBJ2-7	few	CASSPTSGITPYEQYF
TRBV4-3	TRBJ2-5	-	CASSQDRGSKETQYF
TRBV7-9	TRBJ2-5	-	CASSTLRGKETQYF
TRBV29-1	TRBJ1-3	-	CSVQTDGSEDTIYF
TRBV10-3	TRBJ2-3	-	CAIRKGLAGGGTDTQYF
TRBV27	TRBJ2-3	few	CASQVGRGRGDTQYF
TRBV11-1	TRBJ2-1	-	CASMASGSSYNEQFF
TRBV7-9	TRBJ2-1	-	CASSLDSFEQFF
TRBV7-6	TRBJ2-7	-	CASSYPVLAGAYEQYF
TRBV19	TRBJ2-4	-	CASSTGTADLLAKNIQYF
TRBV5-6	TRBJ1-2	-	CASSLGVRTNYGYTF
TRBV2	TRBJ1-1	once	CASSVEGKSEAFF
TRBV6-1	TRBJ2-7	-	CASRPTSGGTYEQYF
TRBV5-1	TRBJ2-1	once	CASSSKPAGGPGNEQFF
TRBV5-1	TRBJ2-2	-	CASSFGTATGELFF
TRBV5-3	TRBJ2-5	-	CARSFPRGQYF
TRBV29-1	TRBJ2-7	-	CSGGDSLGLTEYF
TRBV5-4	TRBJ2-1	-	CASSLDPSSYNEQFF
TRBV7-8	TRBJ1-3	-	CASSPRDPGTGDTIYF
TRBV2	TRBJ1-5	few	CASSPANQPQHF
TRBV11-3	TRBJ2-7	once	CASSLGGNVGEQYF
TRBV7-6	TRBJ2-2	-	CASSSGQAMNTGELFF
TRBV4-1	TRBJ2-1	-	CASSQGSGAQGEQFF
TRBV18	TRBJ2-7	-	CASSQDAYYEQYF
TRBV4-1	TRBJ1-2	-	CASSQGQGSFYGYTF
TRBV9	TRBJ2-7	-	CASSVAGHLSYEQYF
TRBV7-2	TRBJ2-7	-	CASSKGPLDVEQYF
TRBV6-1	TRBJ1-2	-	CATATAAPYGYTF
TRBV29-1	TRBJ1-5	-	CSVTGGQGGQPQHF